These 23 T cell receptor beta chains share one sample of origin, sequenced in a study of cytomegalovirus exposure and HLA in healthy donors. Both 60 Vbeta primers and 13 Jbeta primers went into the PCR. Some clones are missing from TCRdb's copy, which holds only in-frame ones; the method was immunoSEQ multiplex PCR. There are 150,000 to 200,000 clones in the sample; around 77% occur only once, and approximately 2% lies in the top ten. Sequencing was performed on PBMCs. The receptors come from a man between 25 and 39 years old in good health and CMV-seronegative.

This chain's CDR3 is CASSLTGRSNQPQHF. CDR3 nucleotide sequence: TGTGCCAGCAGTTTAACAGGAAGGAGCAATCAGCCCCAGCATTTT. The rearrangement uses TRBV27 and TRBJ1-5; D might be TRBD1 (5 bases). V was shortened by 2 bases and J by 1 base, with 9 bases between the two germline ends. Germline V CDR1 and CDR2: MNHEY, SMNVEV (reference sequence). The CDR3 has 15 amino acids.

This clone was counted only a few times. This chain connects TRBV19 to TRBJ2-7; TRBD1 might be the D (5 bases). Deletions cut 5 bases from V and 1 base from J, with 9 bases between. CDR3 length: 13 residues. Germline V CDR1 and CDR2: LNHDA, SQIVND (reference sequence). For the CDR3, the DNA is TGTGCCAGTAGTCTTCAGGGATCCTACGAGCAGTACTTC. Protein: CASSLQGSYEQYF.

This clone was recorded a few times. The CDR3 spells CASNLGPNSNQPQHF. CDR3 DNA: TGTGCCAGCAATTTGGGCCCAAATAGCAATCAGCCCCAGCATTTT. The rearrangement links TRBV9 to TRBJ1-5; D gene unclear. CDR1 and CDR2 (germline): SGDLS, YYNGEE. Trimming took 6 bases from V and 0 from J, leaving 13 bases between them. This CDR3 has 15 amino acids. The full variable domain, with the rest looked up from reference TRBV9 and TRBJ1-5, is DSGVTQTPKHLITATGQRVTLRCSPRSGDLSVYWYQQSLDQGLQFLIQYYNGEERAKGNILERFSAQQFPDLHSELNLSSLELGDSALYFCASNLGPNSNQPQHFGDGTRLSIL.

The genes are TRBV5-1 and TRBJ2-3; the match to TRBD1 covers 9 bases. With 1 base clipped from V and 7 bases from J, the junction kept 1 base outside the gene matches. Looked up from germline, CDR1 is SGHRS and CDR2 is YFSETQ. This CDR3 is built from 13 residues. The CDR3 loop is CASSLNRGHTQYF. CDR3 DNA: TGCGCCAGCAGCTTGAACAGGGGGCATACGCAGTATTTT.

The rearrangement joins TRBV27 to TRBJ2-5; D gene unclear. The CDR3 spans 13 residues. CDR1 is MNHEY, CDR2 SMNVEV, per germline (reference sequence). The germline V and J ends were trimmed by 8 bases and 2 bases, with 12 bases remaining between them. In DNA, the CDR3 is TGTGCCAGCGGGCCCCAAGTTCAAGAGACCCAGTACTTC. Its protein product is CASGPQVQETQYF.

This chain joins TRBV2 and TRBJ2-3; 7 bases agree with TRBD2. CDR3 length: 13 residues. Unmatched junction bases numbered 2, after V lost 8 bases and J lost 0 bases. Germline V gene lookup returns CDR1 SNHLY and CDR2 FYNNEI. As DNA, the CDR3 is TGTGCCAGCTGGACTAGAAGCACAGATACGCAGTATTTT. Translated, it gives CASWTRSTDTQYF.

DNA of the CDR3: TGCGCCAGCAGCCAAGGACAGGGGGCAACAAACACTGAAGCTTTCTTT. Its translation: CASSQGQGATNTEAFF. V is TRBV4-1 and J is TRBJ1-1; 10 bases line up with TRBD1. The CDR3 covers 16 residues. Germline CDR1 MGHRA, CDR2 YSYEKL. Losses at the gene ends were 1 base for V and 2 bases for J; bases not matched to a gene: 4.

V and J are TRBV6-1 and TRBJ2-2; D is unresolved. Deletions cut 7 bases from V and 6 bases from J, with 6 bases between. Germline CDR1 and CDR2: MNHNS and SASEGT. CDR3 length: 11 amino acids. CDR3 DNA sequence: TGTGCCAGCACCCTCGCCGGGGAGCTGTTTTTT. Residues: CASTLAGELFF.

The chain uses TRBV7-8 and TRBJ2-1; D unresolved. The germline V gene encodes CDR1 SGHVS and CDR2 FQNEAQ. V lost 4 bases, J lost 6 bases, and 22 bases lay in between. This CDR3 is 17 amino acids long. The DNA of the CDR3 is TGTGCCAGCAGCTCGATTCAGTTCTTCGACACGTCCAATGAGCAGTTCTTC. Its protein is CASSSIQFFDTSNEQFF.

The genes are TRBV4-1 and TRBJ2-3; 11 nucleotides match TRBD1. The trim removed 3 bases at V and 4 bases at J, leaving 6 bases unmatched. Germline CDR1 and CDR2: MGHRA and YSYEKL. The CDR3 is made up of 16 amino acids. The DNA of the CDR3 is TGCGCCAGCAGCCACCGGGACAGGGGGTCTTCAGATACGCAGTATTTT. The encoded protein is CASSHRDRGSSDTQYF.

The chain links TRBV9 to TRBJ2-7; D is perhaps TRBD2 (6 bases). CDR3 length: 14 amino acids. CDR1 SGDLS and CDR2 YYNGEE come from the germline V gene. The germline V and J ends were trimmed by 3 bases and 1 base, with 11 bases remaining between them. The CDR3 DNA follows: TGTGCCAGCAGCGGGGGGGAGGTATCCTACGAGCAGTACTTC. It yields the protein CASSGGEVSYEQYF.

This rearrangement joins TRBV27 to TRBJ2-7; perhaps TRBD2 as D (5 bases). In germline, CDR1 is MNHEY, CDR2 SMNVEV (reference sequence). V lost 7 bases, J lost 2 bases, and 18 bases lay in between. The CDR3 runs to 15 residues. CDR3 sequence: CASKPFLGVTYEQYF. The CDR3 nucleotides read TGTGCCAGCAAACCCTTCTTGGGAGTCACCTACGAGCAGTACTTC.

Of note for this clone: Other DNA sequences in the sample encode the same CDR3. The chain employs TRBV5-1 and TRBJ1-1; D may be TRBD1 (6 bases). Germline V CDR1 and CDR2: SGHRS, YFSETQ. Trimming left V 1 base short and J 4 bases short, with 8 bases between. The CDR3 runs 13 residues. In DNA form, the CDR3 reads TGCGCCAGCAGCTTGACAGGGCTCACTGAAGCTTTCTTT. It encodes CASSLTGLTEAFF.

This clone was recorded only once. The chain has TRBV30 and TRBJ2-7; perhaps TRBD2 as D (6 bases). In germline, CDR1 is GTSNPN, CDR2 SVGIG (reference sequence). V was cut by 0 bases and J by 2 bases, with 32 bases left in between. This CDR3 spans 21 amino acids. The CDR3: CAWSVHRPRDCLKARTYEQYF. In nucleotides, the CDR3 is TGTGCCTGGAGTGTACATAGGCCGAGGGACTGCCTTAAGGCCAGGACCTACGAGCAGTACTTC. Drawing the rest from reference TRBV30 and TRBJ2-7, the complete variable domain is SQTIHQWPATLVQPVGSPLSLECTVEGTSNPNLYWYRQAAGRGLQLLFYSVGIGQISSEVPQNLSASRPQDRQFILSSKKLLLSDSGFYLCAWSVHRPRDCLKARTYEQYFGPGTRLTVT.

This chain uses TRBV6-5 with TRBJ1-2; possible D gene TRBD1, 6 bases. V lost 11 bases, J lost 2 bases, and 9 bases lay in between. The CDR3 consists of 11 residues. Germline loops: CDR1 MNHEY, CDR2 SVGAGI. DNA for the CDR3: TGTGCCGGAACAGGGAACTATGGCTACACCTTC. It is translated as CAGTGNYGYTF.

This clone was picked up a small number of times. The chain employs TRBV29-1 and TRBJ2-5; no clear D gene. The last part of the DNA fits TRBJ2-7 better; the J call may be wrong. The CDR3 length is 12 residues. Germline assignment: CDR1 SQVTM and CDR2 ANQGSEA. This chain's CDR3 is CSGTGDSYEQYF. The CDR3 coding sequence is TGCAGCGGAACTGGGGACTCCTACGAGCAGTACTTC.

The V and J genes are TRBV6-5 and TRBJ2-5; D is unresolved. Germline assignment: CDR1 MNHEY and CDR2 SVGAGI. The V end lost 6 bases, the J end lost 5 bases, and 16 bases lay between the germline ends. This CDR3 spans 14 amino acids. DNA for the CDR3: TGTGCCAGCAGCCGCCTTTCCCCCGGGGAGACCCAGTACTTC. Translated: CASSRLSPGETQYF.

The V and J genes are TRBV27 and TRBJ2-1; D possibly corresponds to TRBD2 (6 bases). Trimming cost V 7 bases and J 6 bases, with 19 bases left between them. The CDR3 consists of 15 residues. Germline CDR1 MNHEY, CDR2 SMNVEV (reference sequence). In DNA, the CDR3 is TGTGCCAGCACCCTACTTCGTAACGGGGGCAATGAGCAGTTCTTC. Translated: CASTLLRNGGNEQFF.

This chain joins TRBV18 and TRBJ1-5; TRBD1 is a possible D gene (5 bases). Trimming left V 8 bases short and J 0 bases short, with 11 bases between. The germline gives CDR1 KGHSH, CDR2 LQKENI. This CDR3 comprises 14 residues. The CDR3 spells CASNDRTSNQPQHF. The CDR3 DNA reads as TGTGCCAGCAATGACAGAACTAGCAATCAGCCCCAGCATTTT.

CDR3 DNA sequence: TGTGCCAGCAGTTTATCAGCTGGACTAACCTACAATGAGCAGTTCTTC. Translating it yields CASSLSAGLTYNEQFF. This chain joins TRBV27 and TRBJ2-1, with a weak D call TRBD2 (6 bases). The V gene lost 0 bases and the J gene lost 2 bases, with 11 bases spanning the gap. This CDR3 has 16 residues. The germline V gene encodes CDR1 MNHEY and CDR2 SMNVEV (reference sequence).

The chain joins TRBV2 to TRBJ2-2; TRBD1 aligns across 11 bases. The CDR3 is 18 amino acids. The germline gives CDR1 SNHLY, CDR2 FYNNEI. V trimming: 2 bases; J trimming: 5 bases; junction bases outside the gene matches: 10. This CDR3 is CASSEFVTGQGVTGELFF. The CDR3 nucleotides read TGTGCCAGCAGTGAATTTGTCACGGGACAGGGGGTTACCGGGGAGCTGTTTTTT.

The chain is built from TRBV7-2 and TRBJ2-3; TRBD2 is a possible D gene (6 bases). Germline V gene lookup returns CDR1 SGHTA and CDR2 FQGNSA. The CDR3 runs 16 residues. Trimming removed 7 bases from V and 1 base from J, with 18 bases in between. In nucleotides, the CDR3 is TGTGCCAGCAACAATGGAGGGAGAAAGCGCACAGATACGCAGTATTTT. The encoded protein is CASNNGGRKRTDTQYF. Full variable domain (rest looked up from reference TRBV7-2 and TRBJ2-3): GAGVSQSPSNKVTEKGKDVELRCDPISGHTALYWYRQSLGQGLEFLIYFQGNSAPDKSGLPSDRFSAERTGGSVSTLTIQRTQQEDSAVYLCASNNGGRKRTDTQYFGPGTRLTVL.

Only a few counts were recorded for this clone. V and J are TRBV29-1 and TRBJ2-1; TRBD1 matches at 9 bases. Germline V gene lookup returns CDR1 SQVTM and CDR2 ANQGSEA. The CDR3 runs 15 residues. With 1 base clipped from V and 7 bases from J, the junction kept 8 bases outside the gene matches. CDR3 in amino acids: CSVEVMDRGINEQFF. CDR3 DNA sequence: TGCAGCGTTGAAGTTATGGACAGGGGAATTAATGAGCAGTTCTTC.